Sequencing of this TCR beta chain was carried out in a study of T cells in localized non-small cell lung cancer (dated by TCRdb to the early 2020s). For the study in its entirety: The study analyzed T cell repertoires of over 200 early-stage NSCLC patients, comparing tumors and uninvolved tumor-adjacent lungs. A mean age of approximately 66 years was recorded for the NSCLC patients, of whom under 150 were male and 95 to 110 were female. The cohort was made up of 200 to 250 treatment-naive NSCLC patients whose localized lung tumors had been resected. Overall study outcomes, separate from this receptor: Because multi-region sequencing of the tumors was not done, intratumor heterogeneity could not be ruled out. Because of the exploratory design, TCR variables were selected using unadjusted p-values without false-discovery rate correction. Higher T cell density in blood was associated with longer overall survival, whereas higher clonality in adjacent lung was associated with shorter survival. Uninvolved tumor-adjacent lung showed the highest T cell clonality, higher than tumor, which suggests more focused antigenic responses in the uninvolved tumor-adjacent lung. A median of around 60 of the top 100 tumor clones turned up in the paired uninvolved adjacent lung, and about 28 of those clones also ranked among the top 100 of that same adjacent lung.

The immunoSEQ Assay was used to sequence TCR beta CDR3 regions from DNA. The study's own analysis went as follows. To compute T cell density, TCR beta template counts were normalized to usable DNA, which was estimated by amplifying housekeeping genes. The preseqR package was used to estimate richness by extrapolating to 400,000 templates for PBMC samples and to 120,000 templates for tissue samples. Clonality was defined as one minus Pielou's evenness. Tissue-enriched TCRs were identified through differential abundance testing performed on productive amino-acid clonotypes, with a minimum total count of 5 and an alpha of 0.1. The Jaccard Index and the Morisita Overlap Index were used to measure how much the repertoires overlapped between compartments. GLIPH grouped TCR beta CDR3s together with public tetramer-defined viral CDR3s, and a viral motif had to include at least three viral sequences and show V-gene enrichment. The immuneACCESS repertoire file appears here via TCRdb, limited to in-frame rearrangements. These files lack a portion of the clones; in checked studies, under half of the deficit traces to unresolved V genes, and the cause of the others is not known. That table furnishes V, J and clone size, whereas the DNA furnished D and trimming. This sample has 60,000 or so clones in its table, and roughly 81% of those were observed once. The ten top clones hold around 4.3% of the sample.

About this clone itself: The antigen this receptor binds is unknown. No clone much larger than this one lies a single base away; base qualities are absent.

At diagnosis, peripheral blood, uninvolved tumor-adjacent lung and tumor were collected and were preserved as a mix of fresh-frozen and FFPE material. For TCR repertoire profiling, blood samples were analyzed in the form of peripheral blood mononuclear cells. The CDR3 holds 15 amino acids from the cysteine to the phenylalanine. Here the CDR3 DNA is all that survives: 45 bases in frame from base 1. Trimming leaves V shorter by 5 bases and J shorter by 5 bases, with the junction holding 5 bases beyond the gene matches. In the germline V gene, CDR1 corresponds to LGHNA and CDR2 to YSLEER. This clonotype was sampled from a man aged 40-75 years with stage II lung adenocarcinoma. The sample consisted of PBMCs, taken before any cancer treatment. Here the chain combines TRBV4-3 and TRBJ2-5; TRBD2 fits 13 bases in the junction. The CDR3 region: CASSSGTSGKETQYF. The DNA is TGCGCCAGCAGCTCTGGGACTAGCGGGAAGGAGACCCAGTACTTC.